Listed here are 2 T cell receptor beta chains from one sample, sequenced in a study of blood T cells in healthy people across ages. Primed by a sample-barcoded 5' primer and a J-beta primer mix, a second PCR proceeded for roughly 7 to 12 cycles. TCRdb independently ran MiXCR on the 5' RACE reads; one entry per CDR3 protein. The profile shows roughly 1,100,000 distinct CDR3 sequences, 25% of them singletons. These sequences were also reported in another study, on T cells of mothers and their children.

Input material: blood. The origin of the receptors is a girl aged 2 to 9 in good health.

This clonotype was picked up a small number of times. The chain has TRBV10-3 and TRBJ2-2, with 10 bases lining up with TRBD2. Germline loops: CDR1 ENHRY, CDR2 SYGVKD. Losses at the gene ends were 11 bases for V and 6 bases for J; bases not matched to a gene: 6. This CDR3 is 13 amino acids long. The CDR3 sequence: CASGLALAGELFF. The CDR3 nucleotides read TGTGCCTCGGGACTAGCGCTGGCCGGGGAGCTGTTTTTT.

A few counts support this clonotype. The chain combines TRBV6-1 with TRBJ2-6, with 7 bases fitting TRBD2. The CDR3 totals 16 residues. After removal of 7 bases from V and 2 bases from J, the junction contained 8 bases not matched to a gene. Germline values: CDR1 MNHNS, CDR2 SASEGT. The CDR3 bases are TGTGCCAGCATCATTGGGAGGGCCCCTGGGGCCAACGTCCTGACTTTC. As protein: CASIIGRAPGANVLTF.